Described below is a single T cell receptor (beta chain) sequence and its context. Its antigen is undetermined. This sample is drawn from a study of cytomegalovirus exposure and HLA in healthy donors. It was with 60 Vbeta and 13 Jbeta primers that the PCR ran. Here immunoSEQ multiplex PCR was the method, and the copy in TCRdb shows in-frame clones only, minus some. This table holds 200,000 to 250,000 clones, approximately 80% found once. The CDR3 contains 15 residues. The V gene's germline CDR1 is MNHNS and CDR2 SASEGT. V dropped 3 bases and J dropped 7; count of bases not matched to a gene: 3. General study results and limits: The study carried out a later analysis of TCR beta sequences. It associated 15,000 to 20,000 of them with specific HLA alleles at a false discovery rate of 0.05.

Sequenced sample: PBMCs. This rearrangement joins TRBV6-1 to TRBJ2-2, with TRBD2 matching over 12 bases. The receptor's source is a man aged 50-59 years in good health and CMV-seronegative. The CDR3, as DNA: TGTGCCAGCAGTGAGACTAGCGGGAGTTTCGGGGAGCTGTTTTTT. Protein sequence: CASSETSGSFGELFF.